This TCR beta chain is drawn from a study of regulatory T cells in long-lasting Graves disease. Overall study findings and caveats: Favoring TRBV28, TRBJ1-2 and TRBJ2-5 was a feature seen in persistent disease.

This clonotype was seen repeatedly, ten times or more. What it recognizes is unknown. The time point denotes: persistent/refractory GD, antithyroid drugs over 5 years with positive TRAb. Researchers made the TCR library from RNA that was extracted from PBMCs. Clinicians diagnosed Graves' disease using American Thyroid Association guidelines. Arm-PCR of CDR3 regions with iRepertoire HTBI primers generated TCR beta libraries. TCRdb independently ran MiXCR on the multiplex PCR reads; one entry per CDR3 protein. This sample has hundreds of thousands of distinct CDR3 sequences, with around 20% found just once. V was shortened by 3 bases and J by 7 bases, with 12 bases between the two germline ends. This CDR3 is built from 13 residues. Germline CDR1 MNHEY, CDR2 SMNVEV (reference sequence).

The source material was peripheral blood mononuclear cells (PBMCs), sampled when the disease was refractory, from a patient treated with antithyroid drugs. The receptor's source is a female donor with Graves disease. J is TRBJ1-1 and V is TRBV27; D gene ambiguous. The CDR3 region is CASSLTGGSEAFF. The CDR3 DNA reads TGTGCCAGCAGTTTGACTGGAGGGAGTGAAGCTTTCTTT.